Listed below are T cell receptor beta chains from one sample, sequenced in a study of a mutant IDH1 vaccine in newly diagnosed glioma. What these receptors recognize is not known. Produced via immunoSEQ multiplex PCR; TCRdb's table is partial and in-frame only. Found here are approximately 60,000 clones, about 87% of them singletons; the top ten hold 1.1% to 1.5%. This specimen consisted of PBMCs, obtained from a glioma patient whose treatment included an IDH1 peptide vaccine. The receptors originated from a man aged 40-49 years with glioma. Both conserved end residues are part of each CDR3. A D gene is named only where the DNA matches it firmly. Rows give clone size only sometimes, using once, few, many, or a class for an expanded clone.

abundance: NA; d_gene: TRBD2; j_gene: TRBJ2-5; v_gene: TRBV2; CDR3aa: CASSESPSSGRALEETQYF; CDR3nt: TGTGCCAGCAGTGAATCCCCCTCTAGCGGGAGGGCCCTCGAAGAGACCCAGTACTTC
abundance: NA; d_gene: TRBD1; j_gene: TRBJ1-5; v_gene: TRBV28; CDR3aa: CASSLEEGAYGPQHF; CDR3nt: TGTGCCAGCAGCCTCGAGGAGGGGGCGTATGGGCCCCAGCATTTT
abundance: NA; d_gene: TRBD1; j_gene: TRBJ2-2; v_gene: TRBV9; CDR3aa: CASSAIITGGGELFF; CDR3nt: TGTGCCAGCAGCGCCATCATTACAGGGGGCGGGGAGCTGTTTTTT
abundance: NA; d_gene: TRBD2; j_gene: TRBJ2-3; v_gene: TRBV29-1; CDR3aa: CSVLAGGGDTQYF; CDR3nt: TGCAGCGTACTAGCGGGAGGGGGAGATACGCAGTATTTT
abundance: NA; d_gene: NA; j_gene: TRBJ2-7; v_gene: TRBV5-1; CDR3aa: CASSFDGGTSYEQYF; CDR3nt: TGCGCCAGCAGCTTCGATGGCGGGACTTCCTACGAGCAGTACTTC
abundance: NA; d_gene: NA; j_gene: TRBJ2-5; v_gene: TRBV29-1; CDR3aa: CSVDGSGEDWETQYF; CDR3nt: TGCAGCGTTGATGGGTCAGGGGAGGATTGGGAGACCCAGTACTTC
abundance: NA; d_gene: NA; j_gene: TRBJ1-4; v_gene: TRBV6-5; CDR3aa: CASSYSNVGGLEKLFF; CDR3nt: TGTGCCAGCAGTTACTCGAATGTAGGGGGGCTTGAAAAACTGTTTTTT
abundance: NA; d_gene: NA; j_gene: TRBJ2-2; v_gene: TRBV14; CDR3aa: CASREEYAGELFF; CDR3nt: TGTGCCAGCAGGGAAGAATATGCCGGGGAGCTGTTTTTT
abundance: NA; d_gene: NA; j_gene: TRBJ1-3; v_gene: TRBV27; CDR3aa: CASSYRGSGNTIYF; CDR3nt: TGTGCCAGCAGTTATCGGGGGTCTGGAAACACCATATATTTT
abundance: NA; d_gene: NA; j_gene: TRBJ2-7; v_gene: TRBV18; CDR3aa: CASSLQSVEQYF; CDR3nt: TGTGCCAGCTCACTACAGTCGGTCGAGCAGTACTTC
abundance: NA; d_gene: NA; j_gene: TRBJ2-7; v_gene: TRBV5-4; CDR3aa: CASSKDTEPAYEQYF; CDR3nt: TGTGCCAGCAGCAAGGACACCGAACCGGCCTACGAGCAGTACTTC
abundance: NA; d_gene: TRBD1; j_gene: TRBJ2-1; v_gene: TRBV7-2; CDR3aa: CASSLGTGIYNEQFF; CDR3nt: TGTGCCAGCAGCTTAGGGACAGGGATTTACAATGAGCAGTTCTTC
abundance: once; d_gene: NA; j_gene: TRBJ2-1; v_gene: TRBV6-6; CDR3aa: CAIQKGLAVYNEQFF; CDR3nt: TGTGCCATCCAGAAGGGGCTAGCAGTCTACAATGAGCAGTTCTTC
abundance: NA; d_gene: NA; j_gene: TRBJ1-5; v_gene: TRBV2; CDR3aa: CASSVRSAINQPQHF; CDR3nt: TGTGCCAGCAGTGTACGGAGTGCGATCAATCAGCCCCAGCATTTT
abundance: NA; d_gene: NA; j_gene: TRBJ1-2; v_gene: TRBV6-5; CDR3aa: CASSYGRAYGYTF; CDR3nt: TGTGCCAGCAGTTACGGCAGGGCGTATGGCTACACCTTC
abundance: NA; d_gene: NA; j_gene: TRBJ2-7; v_gene: TRBV7-9; CDR3aa: CASSSYRDEQYF; CDR3nt: TGTGCCAGCAGCTCATACAGGGACGAGCAGTACTTC
abundance: NA; d_gene: TRBD1; j_gene: TRBJ2-3; v_gene: TRBV5-4; CDR3aa: CASSSQGSTDTQYF; CDR3nt: TGTGCCAGCAGCTCACAGGGGAGCACAGATACGCAGTATTTT